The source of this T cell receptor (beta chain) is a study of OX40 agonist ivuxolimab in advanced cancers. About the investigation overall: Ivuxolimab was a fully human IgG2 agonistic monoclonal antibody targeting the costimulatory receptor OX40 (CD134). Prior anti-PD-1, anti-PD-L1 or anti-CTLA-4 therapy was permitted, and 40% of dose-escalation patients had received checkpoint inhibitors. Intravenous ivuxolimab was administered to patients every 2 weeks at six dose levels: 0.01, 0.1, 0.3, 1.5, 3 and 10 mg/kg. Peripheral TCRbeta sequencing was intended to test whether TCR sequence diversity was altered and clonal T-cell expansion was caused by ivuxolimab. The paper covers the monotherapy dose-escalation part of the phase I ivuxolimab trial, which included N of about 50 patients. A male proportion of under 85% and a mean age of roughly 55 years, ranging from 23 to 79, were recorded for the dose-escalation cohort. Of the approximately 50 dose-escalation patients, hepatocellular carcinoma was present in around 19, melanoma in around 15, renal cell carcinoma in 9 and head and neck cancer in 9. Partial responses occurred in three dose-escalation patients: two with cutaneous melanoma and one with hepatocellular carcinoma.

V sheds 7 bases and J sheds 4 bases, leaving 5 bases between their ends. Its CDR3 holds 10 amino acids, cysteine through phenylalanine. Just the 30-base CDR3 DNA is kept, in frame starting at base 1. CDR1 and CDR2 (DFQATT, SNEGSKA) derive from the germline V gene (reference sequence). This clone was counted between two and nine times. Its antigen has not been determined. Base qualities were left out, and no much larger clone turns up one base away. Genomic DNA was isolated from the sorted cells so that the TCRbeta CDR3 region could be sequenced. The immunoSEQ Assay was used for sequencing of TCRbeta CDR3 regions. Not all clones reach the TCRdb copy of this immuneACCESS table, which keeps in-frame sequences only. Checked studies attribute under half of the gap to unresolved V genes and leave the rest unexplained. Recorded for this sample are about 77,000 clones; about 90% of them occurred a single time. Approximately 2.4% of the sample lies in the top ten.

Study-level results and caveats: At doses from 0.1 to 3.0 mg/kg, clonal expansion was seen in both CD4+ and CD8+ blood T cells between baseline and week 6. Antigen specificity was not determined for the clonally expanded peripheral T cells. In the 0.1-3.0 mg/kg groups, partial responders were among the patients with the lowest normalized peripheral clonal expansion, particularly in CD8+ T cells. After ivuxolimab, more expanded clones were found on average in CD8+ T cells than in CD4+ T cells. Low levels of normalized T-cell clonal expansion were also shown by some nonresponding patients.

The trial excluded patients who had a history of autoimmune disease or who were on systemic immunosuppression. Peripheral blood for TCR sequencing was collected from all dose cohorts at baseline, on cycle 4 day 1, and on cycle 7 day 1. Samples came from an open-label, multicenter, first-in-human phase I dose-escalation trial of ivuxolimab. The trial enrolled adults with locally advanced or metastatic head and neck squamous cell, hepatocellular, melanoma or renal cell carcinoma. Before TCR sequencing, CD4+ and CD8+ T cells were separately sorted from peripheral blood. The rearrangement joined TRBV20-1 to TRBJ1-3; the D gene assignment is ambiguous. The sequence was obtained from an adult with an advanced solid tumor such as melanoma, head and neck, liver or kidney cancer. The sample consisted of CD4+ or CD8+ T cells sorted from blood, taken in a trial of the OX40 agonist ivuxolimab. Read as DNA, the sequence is TGCAGTGTTTGGGGAAACACCATATATTTT. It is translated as CSVWGNTIYF.